This entry concerns a single T cell receptor (beta chain). Its antigen is still unknown. The primer mix had 60 Vbeta and 13 Jbeta primers. Sequencing used immunoSEQ multiplex PCR; TCRdb keeps in-frame clones, though not all of them. The data show about 120,000 clones, 75% to 80% seen once. The CDR3 runs 15 residues. CDR1 GTSNPN and CDR2 SVGIG come from the germline V gene (reference sequence). V shed 3 bases and J shed 0 bases, with 11 bases lying between them. This record comes from a study of cytomegalovirus exposure and HLA in healthy donors. Regarding the study as a whole: The study assumed roughly uniform donor sequencing depth for presence/absence analyses. Judged likely to be a sequencing artifact was a cluster of highly shared sequence variants.

Sample: PBMCs. The chain is built from TRBV30 and TRBJ2-2; maybe TRBD2 (5 bases). The origin of this receptor is a woman aged 40 to 50 in good health and CMV-seropositive. The CDR3 DNA is TGTGCCTGGAGCGGGAAAGGCACGAACACCGGGGAGCTGTTTTTT. Amino acids: CAWSGKGTNTGELFF.